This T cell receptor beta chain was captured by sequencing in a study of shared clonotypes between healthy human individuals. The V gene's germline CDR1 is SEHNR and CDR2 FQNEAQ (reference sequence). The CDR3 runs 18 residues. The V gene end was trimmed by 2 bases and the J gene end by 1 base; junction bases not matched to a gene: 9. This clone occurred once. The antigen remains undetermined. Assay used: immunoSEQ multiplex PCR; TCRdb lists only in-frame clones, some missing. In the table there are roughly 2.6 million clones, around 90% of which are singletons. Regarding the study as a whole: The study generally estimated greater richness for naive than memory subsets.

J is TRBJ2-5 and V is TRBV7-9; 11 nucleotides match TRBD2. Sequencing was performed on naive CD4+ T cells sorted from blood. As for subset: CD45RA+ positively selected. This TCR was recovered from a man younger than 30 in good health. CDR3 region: CASSLSLTGTSGQETQYF. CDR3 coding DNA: TGTGCCAGCAGCTTATCCCTAACCGGGACTAGCGGCCAAGAGACCCAGTACTTC. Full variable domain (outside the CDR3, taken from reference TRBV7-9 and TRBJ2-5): DTGVSQNPRHKITKRGQNVTFRCDPISEHNRLYWYRQTLGQGPEFLTYFQNEAQLEKSRLLSDRFSAERPKGSFSTLEIQRTEQGDSAMYLCASSLSLTGTSGQETQYFGPGTRLLVL.